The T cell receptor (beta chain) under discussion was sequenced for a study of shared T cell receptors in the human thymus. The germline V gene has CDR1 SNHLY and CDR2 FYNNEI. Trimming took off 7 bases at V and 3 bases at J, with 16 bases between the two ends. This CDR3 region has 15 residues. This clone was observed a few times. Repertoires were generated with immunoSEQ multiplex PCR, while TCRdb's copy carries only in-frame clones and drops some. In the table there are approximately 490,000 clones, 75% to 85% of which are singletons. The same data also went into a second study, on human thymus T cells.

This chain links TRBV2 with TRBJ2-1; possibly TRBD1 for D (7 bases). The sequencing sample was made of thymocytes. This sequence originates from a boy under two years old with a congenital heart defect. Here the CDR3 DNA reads TGTGCCAGCACGGGCCCAGGGGGAGGCTACAATGAGCAGTTCTTC. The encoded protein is CASTGPGGGYNEQFF.